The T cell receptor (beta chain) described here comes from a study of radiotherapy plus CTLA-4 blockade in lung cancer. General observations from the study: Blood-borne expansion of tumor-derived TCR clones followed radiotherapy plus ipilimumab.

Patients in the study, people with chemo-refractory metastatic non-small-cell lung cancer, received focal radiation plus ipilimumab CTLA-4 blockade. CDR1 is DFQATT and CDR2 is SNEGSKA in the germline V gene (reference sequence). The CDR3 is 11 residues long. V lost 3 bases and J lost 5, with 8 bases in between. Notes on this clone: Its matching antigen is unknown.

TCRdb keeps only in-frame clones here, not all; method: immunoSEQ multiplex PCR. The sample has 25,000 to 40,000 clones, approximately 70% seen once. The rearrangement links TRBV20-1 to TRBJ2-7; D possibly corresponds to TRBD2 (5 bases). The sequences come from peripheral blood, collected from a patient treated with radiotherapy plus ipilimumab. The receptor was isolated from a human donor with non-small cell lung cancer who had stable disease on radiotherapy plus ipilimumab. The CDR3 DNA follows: TGCAGTGCTAGTAAGAGGGACGAGCAGTACTTC. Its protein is CSASKRDEQYF.